The rows below give T cell receptor beta chains drawn from one sample of a study of T cell responses to AZD1222 COVID-19 vaccine. Sequenced by immunoSEQ multiplex PCR; TCRdb stores in-frame clones only, minus some. The sample has 130,000 or so clones; 90% to 95% are singletons. The source was peripheral blood, collected on day 0 of AZD1222 vaccination. Every receptor here comes from an adult in good health. CDR3s include the opening cysteine and the closing phenylalanine or tryptophan. D genes are given only for firm matches. A row's size may be missing; if present it is once, few, many or a size class.

j_gene	d_gene	abundance	v_gene	CDR3nt	CDR3aa
TRBJ2-7	TRBD1	NA	TRBV5-1	TGCGCCAGCAGCTCTGGGACAGGGGGCCGGTCCCCTCTCGAGCAGTACTTC	CASSSGTGGRSPLEQYF
TRBJ1-6	NA	NA	TRBV18	TGTGCCAGCTCACAGGACAGTTCACCCCTCCACTTT	CASSQDSSPLHF
TRBJ1-1	TRBD1	NA	TRBV11-3	TGTGCCAGCAGCTTGGGACAGCCGAACACTGAAGCTTTCTTT	CASSLGQPNTEAFF
TRBJ1-6	TRBD1	NA	TRBV7-3	TGTGCCAGCAGCTGGGGACAGGCTGTAAATTCACCCCTCCACTTT	CASSWGQAVNSPLHF
TRBJ1-5	TRBD1	NA	TRBV9	TGTGCCGCACCGGGACAGGGTGGCAATCAGCCCCAGCATTTT	CAAPGQGGNQPQHF
TRBJ2-1	TRBD1	once	TRBV6-5	TGTGCCAGCAGCCGGGACAGGGGCTCTTGGAATGAGCAGTTCTTC	CASSRDRGSWNEQFF
TRBJ1-5	NA	NA	TRBV6-2/TRBV6-3	TGTGCCAGCAGTTACACCCGGGAGCCCCAGCATTTT	CASSYTREPQHF
TRBJ1-5	NA	NA	TRBV18	TGTGCCAGCTCAGGAACAGGTGCCCATAGCAATCAGCCCCAGCATTTT	CASSGTGAHSNQPQHF
TRBJ1-1	NA	NA	TRBV29-1	TGCAGCGTCCCGAAGAGTGGTGAAGCTTTCTTT	CSVPKSGEAFF
TRBJ2-2	TRBD2	NA	TRBV7-2	TGTGCCAGCAGCTTAGTAGCGGGGGCGAACACCGGGGAGCTGTTTTTT	CASSLVAGANTGELFF
TRBJ1-4	NA	NA	TRBV19	TGTGCCAGTAGTAATGATGGACCCGCAGGGAATGAAAAACTGTTTTTT	CASSNDGPAGNEKLFF
TRBJ2-5	NA	NA	TRBV7-7	TGTGCCAGCAGCCTCAACACAGTGGGCCAAGAGACCCAGTACTTC	CASSLNTVGQETQYF
TRBJ1-1	TRBD1	NA	TRBV3-1/TRBV3-2	TGTGCCAGCAGCCAAGGAACAGGGGGCCCAAGAGCTTTCTTT	CASSQGTGGPRAFF
TRBJ2-7	NA	NA	TRBV13	TGTGCCAGCAGCTCGGACGGAAGCTCCTACGAGCAGTACTTC	CASSSDGSSYEQYF
TRBJ2-3	NA	NA	TRBV11-2	TGTGCCAGCACCCAGACTAACACAGATACGCAGTATTTT	CASTQTNTDTQYF
TRBJ2-7	NA	NA	TRBV7-9	TGTGCCAGCAGCTTAGCGCATCTAGCGTACACTGACTACGAGCAGTACTTC	CASSLAHLAYTDYEQYF
TRBJ2-1	NA	NA	TRBV10-3	TGTGCCATCCCCAGATTAGGTTCTGAGCAGTTCTTC	CAIPRLGSEQFF
TRBJ1-1	TRBD1	NA	TRBV9	TGTGCCAGCAGCGTAGCTTCACAGGGGGTGATGGCGAACACTGAAGCTTTCTTT	CASSVASQGVMANTEAFF
TRBJ2-7	TRBD2	NA	TRBV3-1/TRBV3-2	TGTGCCAGCAGCCAGGTCTCCGGGACTAGCGGGAGGAACGAGCAGTACTTC	CASSQVSGTSGRNEQYF
TRBJ2-7	TRBD1	NA	TRBV11-2	TGTGCCAGCAGCTTCCGGGACAGGGGCGAGCAGTACTTC	CASSFRDRGEQYF
TRBJ2-3	NA	NA	TRBV7-6	TGTGCCAGCAGCTTATATAGTGTGGGATCAGATACGCAGTATTTT	CASSLYSVGSDTQYF